This T cell receptor (beta chain) derives from a study of blood T cell repertoires in COVID-19. On the study more broadly: Collection of acute and convalescent COVID-19 samples took place in the United States, Italy and Spain.

With 4 bases clipped from V and 4 bases from J, the junction kept 9 bases outside the gene matches. The CDR3 spans 17 residues. The germline V gene has CDR1 LNHDA and CDR2 SQIVND (reference sequence). Measured with immunoSEQ multiplex PCR; TCRdb has only the in-frame clones, and not every one. The table shows roughly 290,000 clones, with about four fifths occurring only once. Seattle participants joined during active infection and were tracked over time. The source material was peripheral blood. The chain recombines TRBV19 with TRBJ2-2; 10 bases line up with TRBD1. This clonotype was sampled from a person aged 70 to 85 with COVID-19, enrolled during active disease. The DNA of the CDR3 is TGTGCCAGTAGTACTGGGACAGGGGCCCAGGGCACCGGGGAGCTGTTTTTT. It specifies CASSTGTGAQGTGELFF.